This is a list of T cell receptor beta chains from one sample in a study of blood T cell dynamics during melanoma immunotherapy. The method was immunoSEQ multiplex PCR; TCRdb's version includes in-frame clones alone and lacks a portion of them. The repertoire consists of over 100 clones, with about 88% occurring once and the leading ten covering more than 15%. Material: cell-free DNA from blood, obtained from a patient treated with checkpoint blockade. The receptors come from a human donor with melanoma. Both conserved end residues are part of each CDR3. A D gene is named only where the DNA matches it firmly. Size values are once, few and many counts, or a class for expanded clones, and some rows have none.

j_call: TRBJ2-7
v_call: TRBV5-4
d_call: TRBD1
clone_size: .
cdr3_aa: CASSWDRGPGYEQYF
cdr3_nt: TGTGCCAGCAGCTGGGACAGGGGACCAGGCTACGAGCAGTACTTC

j_call: TRBJ1-5
v_call: TRBV28
d_call: .
clone_size: .
cdr3_aa: CASSSGEPHQPQHF
cdr3_nt: TGTGCCAGCAGTTCGGGGGAGCCCCATCAGCCCCAGCATTTT

j_call: TRBJ2-2
v_call: TRBV19
d_call: TRBD2
clone_size: .
cdr3_aa: CASSQSGVNTGELFF
cdr3_nt: TGTGCCAGTAGTCAGAGCGGGGTCAACACCGGGGAGCTGTTTTTT

j_call: TRBJ1-5
v_call: TRBV28
d_call: .
clone_size: .
cdr3_aa: CASSLFRNSNQPQHF
cdr3_nt: TGTGCCAGCAGTTTGTTTCGGAATAGCAATCAGCCCCAGCATTTT

j_call: TRBJ2-5
v_call: TRBV25-1
d_call: .
clone_size: few
cdr3_aa: CASSEYNPGVIMGTQYF
cdr3_nt: TGTGCCAGCAGTGAATATAATCCGGGAGTAATCATGGGGACCCAGTACTTC

j_call: TRBJ2-1
v_call: TRBV28
d_call: .
clone_size: .
cdr3_aa: CASGAAYNEQFF
cdr3_nt: TGTGCCAGCGGGGCCGCTTACAATGAGCAGTTCTTC

j_call: TRBJ2-2
v_call: TRBV27
d_call: .
clone_size: .
cdr3_aa: CASSLWTNTGELFF
cdr3_nt: TGTGCCAGCAGTTTATGGACGAACACCGGGGAGCTGTTTTTT

j_call: TRBJ1-1
v_call: TRBV28
d_call: .
clone_size: few
cdr3_aa: CASSLTMGDTEAFF
cdr3_nt: TGTGCCAGCTCCTTGACCATGGGGGACACTGAAGCTTTCTTT

j_call: TRBJ2-2
v_call: TRBV7-2
d_call: .
clone_size: .
cdr3_aa: CASPLGAAEPNTGELFF
cdr3_nt: TGTGCCAGCCCTCTGGGGGCGGCGGAACCGAACACCGGGGAGCTGTTTTTT

j_call: TRBJ1-1
v_call: TRBV25-1
d_call: TRBD1
clone_size: .
cdr3_aa: CASSLGGETEAFF
cdr3_nt: TGTGCCAGCAGCCTAGGGGGCGAGACTGAAGCTTTCTTT

j_call: TRBJ1-2
v_call: TRBV5-5
d_call: TRBD1
clone_size: .
cdr3_aa: CASSQDRGNYGYTF
cdr3_nt: TGTGCCAGCAGCCAAGACAGGGGGAACTATGGCTACACCTTC

j_call: TRBJ2-4
v_call: TRBV10-2
d_call: .
clone_size: .
cdr3_aa: CASSELGAENIQYF
cdr3_nt: TGCGCCAGCAGTGAGCTAGGGGCGGAAAACATTCAGTACTTC

j_call: TRBJ1-5
v_call: TRBV6-1
d_call: .
clone_size: .
cdr3_aa: CASMAEFSNQPQHF
cdr3_nt: TGTGCCAGCATGGCGGAATTCAGCAATCAGCCCCAGCATTTT

j_call: TRBJ2-3
v_call: TRBV5-1
d_call: TRBD2
clone_size: .
cdr3_aa: CASSFSGSRTDTQYF
cdr3_nt: TGCGCCAGCAGCTTCAGCGGGAGTAGGACAGATACGCAGTATTTT

j_call: TRBJ2-7
v_call: TRBV2
d_call: .
clone_size: once
cdr3_aa: CASSPGHLIPSEQYF
cdr3_nt: TGTGCCAGCAGTCCGGGACATCTTATCCCCAGCGAGCAGTACTTC

j_call: TRBJ1-5
v_call: TRBV6-1
d_call: .
clone_size: .
cdr3_aa: CASSERAAYSGPQHF
cdr3_nt: TGTGCCAGCAGTGAGAGGGCAGCCTACTCGGGGCCCCAGCATTTT

j_call: TRBJ1-1
v_call: TRBV4-3
d_call: .
clone_size: .
cdr3_aa: CASSRDRAMNTEAFF
cdr3_nt: TGCGCCAGCAGCCGGGACCGGGCTATGAACACTGAAGCTTTCTTT

j_call: TRBJ1-4
v_call: TRBV28
d_call: .
clone_size: .
cdr3_aa: CASSSRLGKTTNEKLFF
cdr3_nt: TGTGCCAGCAGTTCGCGCTTGGGCAAAACAACTAATGAAAAACTGTTTTTT

j_call: TRBJ2-5
v_call: TRBV11-2
d_call: .
clone_size: .
cdr3_aa: CASSLGGSGSGLQYF
cdr3_nt: TGTGCCAGCAGCTTAGGGGGCTCGGGTAGCGGACTCCAGTACTTC

j_call: TRBJ2-6
v_call: TRBV7-9
d_call: .
clone_size: .
cdr3_aa: CASSLVFDGSSGANVLTF
cdr3_nt: TGTGCCAGCAGCTTAGTTTTCGACGGGAGCTCTGGGGCCAACGTCCTGACTTTC

j_call: TRBJ1-1
v_call: TRBV10-3
d_call: .
clone_size: .
cdr3_aa: CAISPDGSEAFF
cdr3_nt: TGTGCCATCAGCCCTGACGGATCTGAAGCTTTCTTT

j_call: TRBJ1-4
v_call: TRBV21-1
d_call: .
clone_size: .
cdr3_aa: CASSRDIATVHNEKLFF
cdr3_nt: TGTGCCAGCAGCAGGGATATAGCTACGGTGCATAATGAAAAACTGTTTTTT

j_call: TRBJ2-7
v_call: TRBV7-9
d_call: TRBD1
clone_size: .
cdr3_aa: CASSSRDRAPYEQYF
cdr3_nt: TGTGCCAGCAGCTCCCGGGACAGGGCACCCTACGAGCAGTACTTC

j_call: TRBJ2-3
v_call: TRBV7-9
d_call: .
clone_size: few
cdr3_aa: CASSPWSRRDTQYF
cdr3_nt: TGTGCCAGCAGCCCCTGGTCGCGCCGCGATACGCAGTATTTT

j_call: TRBJ2-1
v_call: TRBV11-3
d_call: .
clone_size: .
cdr3_aa: CASSLDQRGEQFF
cdr3_nt: TGTGCCAGCAGCTTAGATCAGAGGGGGGAGCAGTTCTTC

j_call: TRBJ2-1
v_call: TRBV7-9
d_call: .
clone_size: .
cdr3_aa: CASSLVGGSREQFF
cdr3_nt: TGTGCCAGCAGCTTAGTTGGGGGGTCGAGGGAGCAGTTCTTC

j_call: TRBJ2-1
v_call: TRBV30
d_call: TRBD2
clone_size: .
cdr3_aa: CAWSFTSGPGSWQFF
cdr3_nt: TGTGCCTGGAGTTTTACTAGCGGGCCAGGATCTTGGCAGTTCTTC

j_call: TRBJ2-2
v_call: TRBV7-9
d_call: .
clone_size: .
cdr3_aa: CASSLVGGGELFF
cdr3_nt: TGTGCCAGCAGCTTAGTCGGGGGCGGGGAGCTGTTTTTT

j_call: TRBJ1-2
v_call: TRBV28
d_call: .
clone_size: .
cdr3_aa: CASSTTLEDSPGWGYTF
cdr3_nt: TGTGCCAGCAGCACCACCTTAGAAGACAGTCCCGGGTGGGGCTACACCTTC

j_call: TRBJ2-1
v_call: TRBV19
d_call: TRBD2
clone_size: .
cdr3_aa: CASSLGTSGTQFF
cdr3_nt: TGTGCCAGTAGTCTCGGGACTAGCGGGACACAGTTCTTC

j_call: TRBJ2-7
v_call: TRBV5-1
d_call: TRBD2
clone_size: .
cdr3_aa: CASRTSDLTHEQYF
cdr3_nt: TGCGCCAGCAGGACTAGCGACCTCACCCACGAGCAGTACTTC

j_call: TRBJ2-1
v_call: TRBV19
d_call: .
clone_size: few
cdr3_aa: CASSNGYNEQFF
cdr3_nt: TGTGCCAGTAGTAACGGATACAATGAGCAGTTCTTC

j_call: TRBJ2-7
v_call: TRBV5-6
d_call: .
clone_size: .
cdr3_aa: CASMPGSPQGPYEQYF
cdr3_nt: TGTGCCAGCATGCCGGGGTCTCCCCAGGGCCCCTACGAGCAGTACTTC

j_call: TRBJ1-2
v_call: TRBV27
d_call: .
clone_size: once
cdr3_aa: CASSFLGAGNYGYTF
cdr3_nt: TGTGCCAGCAGTTTCTTGGGGGCTGGGAACTATGGCTACACCTTC

j_call: TRBJ2-1
v_call: TRBV4-1
d_call: .
clone_size: .
cdr3_aa: CASSQDDFSYNEQFF
cdr3_nt: TGCGCCAGCAGCCAAGATGATTTCTCCTACAATGAGCAGTTCTTC

j_call: TRBJ2-1
v_call: TRBV7-8
d_call: .
clone_size: once
cdr3_aa: CASSLYRGGNEQFF
cdr3_nt: TGTGCCAGCAGCTTATACAGGGGAGGGAATGAGCAGTTCTTC

j_call: TRBJ1-2
v_call: TRBV15
d_call: .
clone_size: .
cdr3_aa: CATSRDYGQDSVYGYTF
cdr3_nt: TGTGCCACCAGCAGAGATTACGGGCAGGACTCGGTGTATGGCTACACCTTC

j_call: TRBJ2-7
v_call: TRBV5-1
d_call: .
clone_size: once
cdr3_aa: CASRPGFSYEQYF
cdr3_nt: TGCGCCAGCAGACCGGGGTTCTCCTACGAGCAGTACTTC